Listed below are T cell receptor beta chains from one sample, sequenced in a study of shared clonotypes between healthy human individuals. Profiled with immunoSEQ multiplex PCR; TCRdb holds only in-frame clones, not every one. The sample lists some 1,100,000 clones; approximately 78% were seen once. Sequenced sample: memory CD4+ T cells from PBMCs. Receptor source: a man aged 18 to 30 in good health. Some clones in this sample may be carry-over from other donors' samples. Both conserved end residues are part of each CDR3. A D gene is named only where the DNA matches it firmly. Clone size appears in some rows only: once, few, many, or a class for an expanded clone.

>TRBV5-1|TRBJ2-3|NA|NA|17
TGCGCCAGCAGCTTCCAACTCGGGGCCTCTAGCACAGATACGCAGTATTTT
CASSFQLGASSTDTQYF
>TRBV7-7|TRBJ1-1|NA|TRBD1|13
TGTGCCAGCAGCGCAGGGGGCTGGACTGAAGCTTTCTTT
CASSAGGWTEAFF
>TRBV7-3|TRBJ2-7|NA|NA|14
TGTGCCAGCAGCTATGAAGGTTGGGGCGACGAGCAGTACTTC
CASSYEGWGDEQYF
>TRBV9|TRBJ2-7|NA|NA|14
TGTGCCAGCAGCGTGACGGACGAACCCTACGAGCAGTACTTC
CASSVTDEPYEQYF
>TRBV5-1|TRBJ2-7|NA|TRBD2|16
TGCGCCAGCAGCTTTGGGACTAGCGGGAGCTCCTACGAGCAGTACTTC
CASSFGTSGSSYEQYF
>TRBV30|TRBJ2-5|NA|NA|12
TGTGCCTGGGGCACACCCCAGGAGACCCAGTACTTC
CAWGTPQETQYF
>TRBV4-3|TRBJ2-6|NA|NA|16
TGCGCCAGCAGCCAAGATTACGGGGACGGGGCCAACGTCCTGACTTTC
CASSQDYGDGANVLTF
>TRBV7-3|TRBJ2-7|NA|TRBD1|13
TGTGCCAGCAGCTCCCAGGGGGCCGGCGAGCAGTACTTC
CASSSQGAGEQYF
>TRBV2|TRBJ2-5|many|NA|15
TGTGCCAGCAGTGTCGGCGGGACCCGACAAGAGACCCAGTACTTC
CASSVGGTRQETQYF
>TRBV6-5|TRBJ2-7|NA|NA|13
TGTGCCAGCAGTTACCGCAGGAAGGACGAGCAGTACTTC
CASSYRRKDEQYF
>TRBV5-1|TRBJ1-2|NA|NA|13
TGCGCCAGCAGCGCGGACAGCACCTATGGCTACACCTTC
CASSADSTYGYTF
>TRBV28|TRBJ1-2|NA|NA|12
TGTGCCAGCAGCAAAAACAGCTATGGCTACACCTTC
CASSKNSYGYTF
>TRBV27|TRBJ2-5|NA|NA|14
TGTGCCAGCAGTCTCCAAGGAGCCCAAGAGACCCAGTACTTC
CASSLQGAQETQYF
>TRBV5-1|TRBJ2-7|NA|NA|13
TGCGCCAGCAGCTTGACACCCGCGGGCGAGCAGTACTTC
CASSLTPAGEQYF
>TRBV18|TRBJ1-1|few|TRBD1|16
TGTGCCAGCTCACTAGGACAGGCGATAGGCAACACTGAAGCTTTCTTT
CASSLGQAIGNTEAFF
>TRBV5-1|TRBJ2-1|NA|NA|15
TGCGCCAGCAGCTTGATACCTAGTTCAGACAATGAGCAGTTCTTC
CASSLIPSSDNEQFF
>TRBV28|TRBJ1-5|NA|NA|15
TGTGCCAGCACCGACCCAGGGAGAGTGGGTCAGCCCCAGCATTTT
CASTDPGRVGQPQHF
>TRBV5-4|TRBJ1-5|many|NA|12
TGTGCCAGCAGGTATGACACGGGACCCTTGGCTTTT
CASRYDTGPLAF
>TRBV6-5|TRBJ2-7|NA|NA|14
TGTGCCAGCAGTCGACCCGACGGATCCTACGAGCAGTACTTC
CASSRPDGSYEQYF
>TRBV2|TRBJ2-7|NA|TRBD2|15
TGTGCCAGCGGGAGGCGCGGGGGGCTATCCTACGAGCAGTACTTC
CASGRRGGLSYEQYF
>TRBV5-6|TRBJ2-7|NA|NA|14
TGTGCCAGCAGCTTCGGGGCTAGCTCCTACGAGCAGTACTTC
CASSFGASSYEQYF
>TRBV25-1|TRBJ1-3|NA|NA|16
TGTGCCAGCAGTGACTCGGACAGCATCTCTGGAAACACCATATATTTT
CASSDSDSISGNTIYF
>TRBV19|TRBJ1-1|once|NA|15
TGTGCCAGTAGTATAGGCCCTGAGTTATACACTGAAGCTTTCTTT
CASSIGPELYTEAFF
>TRBV5-1|TRBJ2-3|few|NA|14
TGCGCCAGCAGCCTGGTGGGGCAGCAGAATACGCAGTATTTT
CASSLVGQQNTQYF
>TRBV5-6|TRBJ2-3|few|NA|14
TGTGCCAGCAGCTTGCCGAAGATCACAGATACGCAGTATTTT
CASSLPKITDTQYF
>TRBV7-3|TRBJ1-5|once|NA|13
TGTGCCACCTCGGGAGGGGTCAATCAGCCCCAGCATTTT
CATSGGVNQPQHF
>TRBV7-9|TRBJ1-2|NA|NA|13
TGTGCCAGCAGCCCCCAACCAGGGAACGGCTACACCTTC
CASSPQPGNGYTF
>TRBV9|TRBJ1-2|NA|NA|15
TGTGCCAGCAGCGTAGCTGGTGGGATTAACTATGGCTACACCTTC
CASSVAGGINYGYTF